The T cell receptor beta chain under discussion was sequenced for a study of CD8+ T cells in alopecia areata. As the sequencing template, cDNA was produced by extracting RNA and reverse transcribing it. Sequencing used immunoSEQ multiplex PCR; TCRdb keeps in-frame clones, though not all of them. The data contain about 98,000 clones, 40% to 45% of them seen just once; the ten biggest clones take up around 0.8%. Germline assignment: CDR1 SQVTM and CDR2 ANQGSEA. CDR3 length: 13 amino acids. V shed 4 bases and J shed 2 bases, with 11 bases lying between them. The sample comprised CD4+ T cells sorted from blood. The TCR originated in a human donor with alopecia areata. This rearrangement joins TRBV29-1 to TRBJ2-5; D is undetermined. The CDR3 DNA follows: TGCAGCGTTGCAACAGCCGGACAAGAGACCCAGTACTTC. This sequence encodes CSVATAGQETQYF.